There are a few counts of the clone carrying this TCR beta chain. From 5'RACE with constant-segment primers came TCR alpha and TCR beta cDNA libraries that carried sample barcodes and UMIs. TCRdb ran MiXCR on the 5' RACE reads and lists one entry per CDR3 protein. The table has a few hundred thousand distinct CDR3 sequences, 25% to 35% seen once. CDR3 size: 13 residues. V lost 3 bases and J lost 7, with 13 bases in between. The V gene's germline CDR1 is DFQATT and CDR2 SNEGSKA (reference sequence). The sample originates from a study of T-cell memory formation after mild COVID-19. The gene calls are TRBV20-1 and TRBJ2-1; D possibly uses TRBD1 or TRBD2 (5 bases each). This TCR came from an adult woman who had mild COVID-19 (a few samples of this study predate the infection). Cell type and time point are not known. The sequenced material came from PBMCs or a T cell subset sorted from them (not recorded which). The CDR3 DNA sequence: TGCAGTGCTAGTGGGGGAGAAGGGAATGAGCAGTTCTTC. Encoded protein: CSASGGEGNEQFF.